Following are 9 T cell receptor beta chains from one sample sequenced in a study of T cell responses to AZD1222 COVID-19 vaccine. Some clones are missing from TCRdb's copy, which holds only in-frame ones; the method was immunoSEQ multiplex PCR. The top ten hold around 6.9% of the sample, which has more than 95,000 clones, 75% to 95% seen once. Here the sequenced sample was peripheral blood, taken on day 0 of AZD1222 vaccination. These receptors all stem from an adult in good health.

The V and J genes are TRBV6-4 and TRBJ1-5; 8 bases are shared with TRBD1. J gave up 7 bases and V 5 bases, and 4 bases lay outside the gene matches. CDR1 and CDR2 from the germline V gene are MRHNA and SNTAGT. There are 13 residues in the CDR3. DNA of the CDR3: TGTGCCAGCAGTATTGACAGGGGACAGCCCCAGCATTTT. Translating gives CASSIDRGQPQHF.

The chain links TRBV24-1 to TRBJ2-1, with TRBD1 matching over 7 bases. The CDR3 is made up of 14 amino acids. Germline V gene sequence: CDR1 KGHDR, CDR2 SFDVKD. The V gene end was trimmed by 0 bases and the J gene end by 6 bases; junction bases not matched to a gene: 1. CDR3 region: CATSDLGDSNEQFF. The CDR3 DNA follows: TGTGCCACCAGTGATTTGGGGGACAGCAATGAGCAGTTCTTC.

The rearrangement joins TRBV19 to TRBJ1-5; D not resolved. Germline values: CDR1 LNHDA, CDR2 SQIVND (reference sequence). The CDR3 has 13 residues. V dropped 1 base and J dropped 10 bases, with 11 bases sitting between them. CDR3 amino acids: CASSIAGSRPQHF. CDR3 nucleotide sequence: TGTGCCAGTAGTATAGCGGGCAGCAGACCCCAGCATTTT. The variable domain in full, completed from reference TRBV19 and TRBJ1-5, reads DGGITQSPKYLFRKEGQNVTLSCEQNLNHDAMYWYRQDPGQGLRLIYYSQIVNDFQKGDIAEGYSVSREKKESFPLTVTSAQKNPTAFYLCASSIAGSRPQHFGDGTRLSIL.

The chain uses TRBV6-5 and TRBJ1-1; D remains ambiguous. CDR3 length: 12 amino acids. V lost 2 bases, J lost 6 bases, and 7 bases lay in between. Germline lookup yields CDR1 MNHEY and CDR2 SVGAGI. The CDR3 protein is CASSYEFAEAFF. The CDR3 bases are TGTGCCAGCAGTTACGAGTTTGCTGAAGCTTTCTTT.

The J gene is TRBJ2-1, the V gene TRBV18; 12 bases align to TRBD2. Per the germline V gene, CDR1 is KGHSH and CDR2 is LQKENI. This CDR3 region has 15 residues. Trimming at V came to 5 bases and at J to 7 bases, leaving 6 bases not matched to a gene. As DNA, the CDR3 is TGTGCCAGCTCAGCGACTAGCGGGAGAGGAAATGAGCAGTTCTTC. It is translated as CASSATSGRGNEQFF.

The chain couples TRBV5-1 to TRBJ2-4, with 13 bases matching TRBD2. The ends lost 3 bases at V and 4 bases at J; junction bases unmatched: 4. Germline V lookup: CDR1 SGHRS, CDR2 YFSETQ. The CDR3 totals 16 residues. The CDR3 sequence: CASSSGLAGVKNIQYF. The CDR3 region has the DNA TGCGCCAGCAGCTCCGGACTAGCGGGAGTTAAAAACATTCAGTACTTC.

The genes are TRBV30 and TRBJ2-7; the match to TRBD1 covers 9 bases. V was pared by 2 bases and J by 3 bases, with 2 bases of the junction left unmatched. CDR1 is GTSNPN and CDR2 is SVGIG in the germline V gene (reference sequence). The CDR3 is 13 amino acids. In nucleotides, the CDR3 is TGTGCCTGGAGTTCGGGACAGGGCTACGAGCAGTACTTC. Translated, it gives CAWSSGQGYEQYF.

The genes are TRBV5-3 and TRBJ2-5, with unresolved D. TRBV5-3 carries the ORF label, with uncertain function. Trimming shortened V by 5 bases and J by 3 bases, and 5 bases separated the two germline ends. The CDR3 covers 11 residues. Here the CDR3 reads CARRFEETQYF. The CDR3 coding sequence is TGTGCCAGAAGGTTCGAAGAGACCCAGTACTTC.

V usage is TRBV7-2 and J usage is TRBJ2-1; 7 bases fit TRBD2. CDR3 length: 16 amino acids. Trimming took 1 base from V and 6 from J; bases not matched to a gene: 9. Germline loops: CDR1 SGHTA, CDR2 FQGNSA. CDR3 in amino acids: CASSLVGTSESNEQFF. The CDR3 DNA reads TGTGCCAGCAGCTTAGTTGGCACTAGCGAGTCCAATGAGCAGTTCTTC. Filled out from reference TRBV7-2 and TRBJ2-1, the complete variable domain reads GAGVSQSPSNKVTEKGKDVELRCDPISGHTALYWYRQSLGQGLEFLIYFQGNSAPDKSGLPSDRFSAERTGGSVSTLTIQRTQQEDSAVYLCASSLVGTSESNEQFFGPGTRLTVL.